A selection of T cell receptor beta chains follows, all from one sample in a study of shared clonotypes between healthy human individuals. Sequenced by immunoSEQ multiplex PCR; TCRdb stores in-frame clones only, minus some. The data hold 1 million to 1.2 million clones, with 77% observed a single time. The sample was memory CD4+ T cells from PBMCs. These receptor sequences come from a man between 18 and 35 years old in good health. Some clones in this sample may be carry-over from other donors' samples. Both conserved end residues are part of each CDR3.

TRBV4-2	TRBJ2-3	CASSRRGQITDTQYF
TRBV5-1	TRBJ2-7	CASSETGGLYEQYF
TRBV29-1	TRBJ2-1	CSATRPLAWEQFF
TRBV7-6	TRBJ2-5	CASSLYTTGGFTETQYF
TRBV6-5	TRBJ2-5	CASSKRGEGVETQYF
TRBV5-1	TRBJ1-1	CASSSQGARGTEAFF
TRBV10-3	TRBJ1-1	CAITPGQSFTEAFF
TRBV28	TRBJ1-1	CASSLGGSRAFF
TRBV11-3	TRBJ2-5	CASSSGHSRETQYF
TRBV5-1	TRBJ2-1	CASSEGSGYNEQFF
TRBV11-3	TRBJ1-3	CASSGNSGNTIYF
TRBV16	TRBJ1-1	CASRYTGGEPLEAFF
TRBV4-2	TRBJ1-2	CASSQAPDRNYGYTF
TRBV20-1	TRBJ1-1	CSATGPGGTFF
TRBV29-1	TRBJ2-3	CSGETSGDTQYF
TRBV5-1	TRBJ1-5	CASSYDGQPQHF
TRBV29-1	NA	CSVEQAAPYEQYF
TRBV5-6	TRBJ1-3	CASSSIGPVSGNTIYF
TRBV5-1	TRBJ2-5	CASSGTGGWETQYF
TRBV2	TRBJ2-2	CASPGTGVGLTGELFF